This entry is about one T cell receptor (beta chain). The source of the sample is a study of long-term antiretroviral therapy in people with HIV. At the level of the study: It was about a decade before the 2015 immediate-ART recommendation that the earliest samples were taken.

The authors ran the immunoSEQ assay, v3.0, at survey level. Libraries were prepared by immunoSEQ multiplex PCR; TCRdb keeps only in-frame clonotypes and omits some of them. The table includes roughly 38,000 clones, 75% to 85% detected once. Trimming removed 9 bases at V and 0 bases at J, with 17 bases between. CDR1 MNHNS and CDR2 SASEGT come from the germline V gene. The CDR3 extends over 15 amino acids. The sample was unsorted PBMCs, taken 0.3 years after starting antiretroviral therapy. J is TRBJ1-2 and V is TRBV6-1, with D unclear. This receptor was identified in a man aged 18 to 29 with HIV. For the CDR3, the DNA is TGTGCCAGACCGTACAATGAGGCCGCTAACTATGGCTACACCTTC. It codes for CARPYNEAANYGYTF.